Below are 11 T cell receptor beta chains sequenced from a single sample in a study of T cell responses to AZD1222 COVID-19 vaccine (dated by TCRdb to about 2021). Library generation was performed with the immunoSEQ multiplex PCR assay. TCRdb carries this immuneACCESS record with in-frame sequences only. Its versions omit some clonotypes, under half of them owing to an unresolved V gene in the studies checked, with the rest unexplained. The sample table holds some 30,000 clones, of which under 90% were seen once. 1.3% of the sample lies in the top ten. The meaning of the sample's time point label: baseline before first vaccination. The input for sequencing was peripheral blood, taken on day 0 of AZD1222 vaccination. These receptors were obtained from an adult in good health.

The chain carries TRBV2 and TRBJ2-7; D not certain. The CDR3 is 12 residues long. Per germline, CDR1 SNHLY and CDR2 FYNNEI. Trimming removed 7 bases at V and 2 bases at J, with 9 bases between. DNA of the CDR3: TGTGCCAGCAACAGAGACACCTACGAGCAGTACTTC. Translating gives CASNRDTYEQYF.

CDR3 coding DNA: TGTGCCTGGAGTGGGGACACGAATTCACCCCTCCACTTT. This translates into CAWSGDTNSPLHF. The rearrangement uses TRBV30 and TRBJ1-6; D may be TRBD1 (6 bases). The V gene's germline CDR1 is GTSNPN and CDR2 SVGIG (reference sequence). This CDR3 is 13 amino acids long. V was shortened by 1 base and J by 7 bases, with 8 bases between the two germline ends. The variable domain in full, with the rest retrieved from reference TRBV30 and TRBJ1-6, is SQTIHQWPATLVQPVGSPLSLECTVEGTSNPNLYWYRQAAGRGLQLLFYSVGIGQISSEVPQNLSASRPQDRQFILSSKKLLLSDSGFYLCAWSGDTNSPLHFGNGTRLTVT.

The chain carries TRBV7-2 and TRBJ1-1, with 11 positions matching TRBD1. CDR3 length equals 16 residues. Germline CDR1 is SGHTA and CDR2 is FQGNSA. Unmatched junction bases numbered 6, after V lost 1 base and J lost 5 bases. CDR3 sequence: CASSLVAGQGGTEAFF. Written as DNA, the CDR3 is TGTGCCAGCAGCTTAGTTGCGGGACAGGGGGGAACTGAAGCTTTCTTT.

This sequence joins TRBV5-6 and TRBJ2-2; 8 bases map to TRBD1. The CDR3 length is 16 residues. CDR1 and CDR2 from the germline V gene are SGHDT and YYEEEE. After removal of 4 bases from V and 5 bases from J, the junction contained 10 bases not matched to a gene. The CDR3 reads CASSATDREVTGELFF. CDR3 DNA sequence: TGTGCCAGCAGCGCGACGGACAGGGAAGTAACCGGGGAGCTGTTTTTT.

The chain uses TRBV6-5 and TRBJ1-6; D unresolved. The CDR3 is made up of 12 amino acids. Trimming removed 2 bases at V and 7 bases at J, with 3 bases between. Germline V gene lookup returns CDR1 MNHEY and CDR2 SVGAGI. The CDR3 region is CASSYQNSPLHF. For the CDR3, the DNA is TGTGCCAGCAGTTACCAGAATTCACCCCTCCACTTT.

The CDR3 DNA follows: TGCGCCAGCAGCGAACCGGGACTGTCTACCTACGAGCAGTACTTC. This codes for CASSEPGLSTYEQYF. The rearrangement joins TRBV5-1 to TRBJ2-7; TRBD2 is a possible D gene (6 bases). The V end was cut by 4 bases, the J end by 2 bases, with 16 bases between. Germline-derived CDR1 and CDR2 are SGHRS and YFSETQ. This CDR3 comprises 15 residues.

The CDR3 loop is CASRVSADYEQYF. The CDR3 nucleotides are TGTGCCAGCAGGGTTTCGGCCGACTACGAGCAGTACTTC. The chain links TRBV28 to TRBJ2-7, with no clear D. There are 13 residues in the CDR3. Germline V lookup: CDR1 MDHEN, CDR2 SYDVKM. The V end lost 6 bases, the J end lost 3 bases, and 12 bases lay between the germline ends.

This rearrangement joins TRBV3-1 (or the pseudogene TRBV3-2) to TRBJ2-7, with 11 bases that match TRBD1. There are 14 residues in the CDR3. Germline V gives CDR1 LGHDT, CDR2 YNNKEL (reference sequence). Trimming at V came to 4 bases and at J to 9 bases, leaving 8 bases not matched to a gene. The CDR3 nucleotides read TGTGCCAGCAGCCTCGGGACAGGGGGGGTAGTGCAGTACTTC. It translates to CASSLGTGGVVQYF.

CDR3 sequence reads: CASSSAYEQYF. CDR3 bases: TGTGCCAGCAGCTCGGCTTACGAGCAGTACTTC. The rearrangement links TRBV2 to TRBJ2-7; unclear D gene. The CDR3 covers 11 residues. V was clipped by 6 bases and J by 4 bases, with 7 bases between them. The germline V gene has CDR1 SNHLY and CDR2 FYNNEI. The variable domain in full, with the rest retrieved from reference TRBV2 and TRBJ2-7, is EPEVTQTPSHQVTQMGQEVILRCVPISNHLYFYWYRQILGQKVEFLVSFYNNEISEKSEIFDDQFSVERPDGSNFTLKIRSTKLEDSAMYFCASSSAYEQYFGPGTRLTVT.

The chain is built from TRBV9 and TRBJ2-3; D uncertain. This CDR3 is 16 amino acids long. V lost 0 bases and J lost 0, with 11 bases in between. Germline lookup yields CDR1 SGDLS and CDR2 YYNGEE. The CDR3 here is CASSVAVGTSTDTQYF. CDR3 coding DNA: TGTGCCAGCAGCGTAGCTGTGGGCACGAGCACAGATACGCAGTATTTT.

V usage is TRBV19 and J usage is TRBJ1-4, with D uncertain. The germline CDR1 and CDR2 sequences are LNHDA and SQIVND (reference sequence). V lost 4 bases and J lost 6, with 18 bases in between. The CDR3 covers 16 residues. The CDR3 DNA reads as TGTGCCAGTAGTAAAGAAGCCCGGTTGAACTATGAAAAACTGTTTTTT. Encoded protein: CASSKEARLNYEKLFF.